This entry describes one TCR beta chain. In this sample, this clonotype turned up many times. Its binding antigen is unknown. One base away there is no much larger clone; base qualities are not given. The donors were roughly 40 Caucasian individuals from Russia, aged 6 to 90 years, who were systemically healthy. Approximately 10 milliliters of peripheral blood were collected from each donor into EDTA-treated Vacutainer tubes. Ficoll-Paque density-gradient centrifugation was used to isolate PBMCs, with at least 6.5 million obtained per sample. Total RNA, at least 5 micrograms per sample, was extracted from PBMCs with Trizol reagent. For every donor, flow cytometry on a PBMC aliquot measured the percentage of naive CD45RAhigh/CD27high T cells. This entry belongs to a study of blood T cells in healthy people across ages (dated by TCRdb to 2014 to 2015). With respect to the entire study: In model experiments, template switching captured about one uniquely barcoded TCR beta cDNA molecule for every two T cells. To avoid experimental bias, donors of different ages were spread randomly across the sequencing lanes. Four age groups were formed from the donors: young (average 16 years), middle-aged (more than 35), aged (approximately 60) and long-lived (82). The study measured age-related changes in TCR beta repertoire diversity using deep sequencing normalized with unique cDNA molecular identifiers. Two additional independent replicas of 1 million unique cDNA reads from the same blood draw were analyzed for two donors (one aged 18 to 29 and one aged 80 or older). General study outcomes and caveats: Because donor CMV infection status was unknown, age-related changes in expanded clonotypes were potentially confounded. There was a strong correlation between observed TCR beta diversity and the percentage of naive T cells measured by flow cytometry. Bulk unsorted PBMC profiling prevented conclusive comparison of naive and antigen-experienced compartments. As age increased, observed TCR beta diversity per million T cells dropped in a roughly linear way, and a significant reduction was already evident by age 40. Total diversity estimates from one million sequenced T cells were considered lower bounds and underestimates. Compared with the aged group, the long-lived group had more naive CD4+ T cells, fewer expanded clones and increased TCR diversity, a pattern suggesting age selection.

Libraries were built with 5' RACE. TCRdb lists the instrument as Illumina HiSeq 2500. A second PCR of roughly 6 to 11 cycles was run with a J-beta primer mix and a sample-barcoded 5' primer. A unique molecular identifier was introduced onto each TCR beta cDNA molecule by a template-switch 5' adaptor carrying 12 random nucleotides. Each sample yielded at least 2.5 million CDR3-containing paired-end reads. First-strand cDNA was synthesized from all RNA with the Mint cDNA synthesis kit, primed by a TRBC-specific oligonucleotide. All cDNA was treated with uracil-DNA glycosylase and then went through a first 18-cycle PCR with the universal primers M1SS and BC2_uni_R. In the source study's methods: Normalization of each sample was performed by random selection of 1 million high-quality reads, each carrying a distinct molecular identifier. Instead of being binned into consensus sequences, reads that shared molecular identifiers were thrown out. MiTCR, with a Q25 quality threshold and the strictest error-elimination algorithm, was used for CDR3 identification, clonotype clustering and error correction. A nonparametric unseen species model using Euler transformation provided a lower-bound estimate of total TCR beta diversity. Using fastp trimming at Q25 and MiXCR clonotype assembly, TCRdb reanalyzed the public sequencing data and kept in-frame beta chains. One record per CDR3 amino acid sequence lists the most common genes and DNA. These V and J calls originate from TCRdb's pipeline instead of the authors' own analysis. This sample comprises about 650,000 distinct CDR3 sequences, about a third of them detected only once. Clones ranked in the top ten supply less than 20% of the sample.

This TCR was recovered from a woman aged 80 or older in good health. Donor details come from another sample of the same person, matched by shared clones. The sequenced material came from blood.

The sequence in DNA is TGTGCCTGGAGTCCTTATCAAGAGACCCAGTACTTC. It translates to CAWSPYQETQYF. This chain is built from TRBV30 and TRBJ2-5; no confident D gene assignment can be made. The trim is 2 bases for V and 2 bases for J, with a gap of 6 bases between the germline ends. The germline V gene (reference sequence) yields GTSNPN for CDR1 and SVGIG for CDR2. Measured from the cysteine to the phenylalanine, the CDR3 is 12 residues long. Only the CDR3 portion is preserved as DNA: 36 bases, with reading frame beginning at the first base.